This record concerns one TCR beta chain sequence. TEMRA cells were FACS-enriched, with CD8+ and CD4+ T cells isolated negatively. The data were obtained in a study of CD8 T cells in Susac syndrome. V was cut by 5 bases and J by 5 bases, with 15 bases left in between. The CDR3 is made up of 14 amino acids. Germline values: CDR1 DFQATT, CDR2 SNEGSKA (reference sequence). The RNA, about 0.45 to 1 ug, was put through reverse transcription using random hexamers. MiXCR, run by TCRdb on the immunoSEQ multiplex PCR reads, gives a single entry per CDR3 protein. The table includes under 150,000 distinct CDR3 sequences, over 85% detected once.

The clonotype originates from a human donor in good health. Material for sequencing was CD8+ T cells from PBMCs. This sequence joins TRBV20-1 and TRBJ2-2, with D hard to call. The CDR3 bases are TGCAGTGCTCTCGGTGGGTTCGGGACCGGGGAGCTGTTTTTT. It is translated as CSALGGFGTGELFF.